This T cell receptor beta chain was captured in a study of breast tumors, draining lymph nodes, adjacent tissues. Regarding the study as a whole: Luminal-like breast cancer showed significantly higher tumor–nontumor repertoire similarity than basal-like. The data were judged consistent with most tumor T cells coming from lymph node and expanding in tumor. Compared with lymph nodes, tumors were less diverse; compared with nontumor tissue, more. Tumor T cell lymph node origin was a supported hypothesis, not proven.

TCRdb ran MiXCR on the multiplex PCR reads and lists one entry per CDR3 protein. The sample has about 16,000 distinct CDR3 sequences, over 40% seen once; the top ten hold roughly 13%. In this sample, this clonotype turned up many times. The antigen remains unidentified. A much larger clone differs by one base, so this may be a read error. Per germline, CDR1 SGHAT and CDR2 FQDESV (reference sequence). The CDR3 sequence is 15 residues long. The J segment lost 4 bases and the V segment lost 5 bases, leaving 11 bases of the junction unmatched. The chain has TRBV11-1 and TRBJ2-7, with TRBD1 matching 7 bases. Sequencing was carried out using tumor-adjacent breast tissue. The sequence was obtained from a female donor with breast cancer. Some clones in this sample may be carry-over from other donors' samples. This chain's CDR3 is CASSRPGQAQYEQYF. CDR3 coding DNA: TGTGCCAGCAGCAGACCCGGACAGGCTCAATACGAGCAGTACTTC. Full variable domain (remainder filled in from reference TRBV11-1 and TRBJ2-7): EAEVAQSPRYKITEKSQAVAFWCDPISGHATLYWYRQILGQGPELLVQFQDESVVDDSQLPKDRFSAERLKGVDSTLKIQPAELGDSAMYLCASSRPGQAQYEQYFGPGTRLTVT.